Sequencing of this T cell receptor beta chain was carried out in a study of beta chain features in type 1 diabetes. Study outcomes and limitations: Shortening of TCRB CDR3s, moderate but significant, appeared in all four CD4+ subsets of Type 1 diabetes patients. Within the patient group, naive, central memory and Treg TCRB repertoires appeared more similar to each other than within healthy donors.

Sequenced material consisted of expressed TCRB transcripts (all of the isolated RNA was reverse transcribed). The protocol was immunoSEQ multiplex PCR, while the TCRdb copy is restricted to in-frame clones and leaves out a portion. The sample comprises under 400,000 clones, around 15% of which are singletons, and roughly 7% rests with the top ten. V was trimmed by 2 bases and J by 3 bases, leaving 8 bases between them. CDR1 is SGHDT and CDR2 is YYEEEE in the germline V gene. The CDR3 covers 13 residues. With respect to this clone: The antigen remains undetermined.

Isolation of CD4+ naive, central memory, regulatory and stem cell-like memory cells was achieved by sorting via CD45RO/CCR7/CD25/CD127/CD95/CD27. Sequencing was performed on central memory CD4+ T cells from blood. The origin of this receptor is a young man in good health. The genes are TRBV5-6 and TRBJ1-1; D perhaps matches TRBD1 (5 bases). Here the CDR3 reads CASSFQGDTEAFF. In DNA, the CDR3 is TGTGCCAGCAGCTTCCAGGGAGACACTGAAGCTTTCTTT.